The 12 T cell receptor beta chains below come from one sample, sequenced in a study of cytomegalovirus exposure and HLA in healthy donors. The PCR had 60 Vbeta and 13 Jbeta primers. Libraries were prepared by immunoSEQ multiplex PCR; TCRdb keeps only in-frame clonotypes and omits some of them. The data show approximately 110,000 clones, and the top ten clones hold 2.2%. Material: PBMCs. All receptors come from a man aged 35-49 years in good health and CMV-seronegative.

The V and J genes are TRBV19 and TRBJ2-5; TRBD1 might be the D (6 bases). The DNA end is more similar to TRBJ2-7, so the J call may be wrong. Germline V gene sequence: CDR1 LNHDA, CDR2 SQIVND (reference sequence). The CDR3 covers 14 residues. In nucleotides, the CDR3 is TGTGCCAGTAGATCTACAGGGAGCTCCTACGAGCAGTACTTC. It encodes CASRSTGSSYEQYF.

The genes are TRBV18 and TRBJ2-7, with 9 bases lining up with TRBD1. V lost 3 bases and J lost 5; bases outside the gene matches: 5. The germline CDR1 and CDR2 sequences are KGHSH and LQKENI. This CDR3 contains 14 residues. CDR3 residues: CASSPGTGRNEQYF. DNA for the CDR3: TGTGCCAGCTCACCTGGGACAGGGCGAAACGAGCAGTACTTC.

V gene TRBV14 combines with J gene TRBJ2-2, with 7 bases matching TRBD1. CDR3 length equals 12 residues. Germline trimming cut 4 bases from V and 9 bases from J; bases unmatched to any gene: 2. Looked up from germline, CDR1 is SGHDN and CDR2 is FVKESK. Written as DNA, the CDR3 is TGTGCCAGCAGCCGACAGGGTTGGGAGCTGTTTTTT. Translating it yields CASSRQGWELFF.

The chain links TRBV7-8 to TRBJ2-5; TRBD2 matches at 13 bases. CDR1 and CDR2 (germline): SGHVS, FQNEAQ. This CDR3 is built from 15 residues. The junction had 5 bases not matched to a gene; V was cut back by 5 bases and J by 5 bases. CDR3 nucleotides: TGTGCCAGCAGCCTGGGACTAGCGGGATCTGAGACCCAGTACTTC. Translated, it gives CASSLGLAGSETQYF.

The chain couples TRBV28 to TRBJ1-4; 10 nucleotides match TRBD1. Germline V gene lookup returns CDR1 MDHEN and CDR2 SYDVKM. The CDR3 spans 15 residues. J lost 3 bases, V lost 8 bases, and 6 bases had no gene match. Written as DNA, the CDR3 is TGTGCCAGCGGCCTCGGACAGGGGGCTAATGAAAAACTGTTTTTT. The encoded protein is CASGLGQGANEKLFF. The full variable domain, with the rest looked up from reference TRBV28 and TRBJ1-4, is DVKVTQSSRYLVKRTGEKVFLECVQDMDHENMFWYRQDPGLGLRLIYFSYDVKMKEKGDIPEGYSVSREKKERFSLILESASTNQTSMYLCASGLGQGANEKLFFGSGTQLSVL.

V usage is TRBV7-9 and J usage is TRBJ1-2, with D perhaps matching TRBD1 (6 bases). The CDR3 loop spans 15 amino acids. From germline, CDR1 is SEHNR and CDR2 FQNEAQ (reference sequence). V was cut by 2 bases and J by 4 bases, with 14 bases left in between. CDR3 residues: CASSLKTGASYGYTF. The CDR3 coding sequence is TGTGCCAGCAGCTTAAAGACAGGAGCCTCCTATGGCTACACCTTC.

The chain uses TRBV6-4 and TRBJ1-1; tentative D call: TRBD1 (6 bases). Germline V gives CDR1 MRHNA, CDR2 SNTAGT. Deletions cut 8 bases from V and 5 bases from J, with 15 bases between. This CDR3 comprises 13 residues. CDR3 sequence: CASATATGTEAFF. Written as DNA, the CDR3 is TGTGCCAGCGCGACCGCGACAGGAACTGAAGCTTTCTTT.

The rearrangement joins TRBV5-1 to TRBJ1-2; D gene unclear. The germline V gene encodes CDR1 SGHRS and CDR2 YFSETQ. The CDR3 is 18 residues long. The V end lost 4 bases, the J end lost 11 bases, and 33 bases lay between the germline ends. CDR3 sequence reads: CASSPRGGSRYRAQNYTF. Written as DNA, the CDR3 is TGCGCCAGCAGCCCTCGAGGTGGCAGTAGGTATCGTGCCCAAAATTACACCTTC.

The chain combines TRBV11-3 with TRBJ2-7; 8 nucleotides agree with TRBD2. Trimming at V came to 2 bases and at J to 2 bases, leaving 11 bases not matched to a gene. The CDR3 spans 17 residues. CDR1 is SGHNT, CDR2 YENEEA, per germline. The chain's CDR3 is CASSLSFTGTSTYEQYF. The CDR3 DNA sequence: TGTGCCAGCAGCTTATCTTTTACCGGGACTAGTACCTACGAGCAGTACTTC. Complete variable domain (other parts from reference TRBV11-3 and TRBJ2-7): EAGVVQSPRYKIIEKKQPVAFWCNPISGHNTLYWYLQNLGQGPELLIRYENEEAVDDSQLPKDRFSAERLKGVDSTLKIQPAELGDSAVYLCASSLSFTGTSTYEQYFGPGTRLTVT.

Notes on this clone: One end of the junction is discordant with germline, which a read error may explain. The CDR3 region has the DNA TGTGCCAGCAGCCTGGTTTTTGGACAGGGATCCGGAGAGCTGTTTTTT. This translates into CASSLVFGQGSGELFF. V gene TRBV5-8 combines with J gene TRBJ2-2; 8 bases fit TRBD1. CDR3 size: 16 residues. CDR1 and CDR2 from the germline V gene are SGHTS and YDEGEE.

The chain carries TRBV29-1 and TRBJ2-1, with D possibly TRBD1 on 5 matching bases. Trimming shortened V by 3 bases and J by 6 bases, and 12 bases separated the two germline ends. Germline CDR1 SQVTM, CDR2 ANQGSEA. CDR3 length equals 13 residues. For the CDR3, the DNA is TGCAGCGTTGATCAGGTTAGGGGCAATGAGCAGTTCTTC. It codes for CSVDQVRGNEQFF.

The rearrangement links TRBV11-2 to TRBJ1-1; 9 bases are shared with TRBD1. Losses at the gene ends were 3 bases for V and 6 bases for J; bases not matched to a gene: 8. The CDR3 loop spans 15 amino acids. Per the germline V gene, CDR1 is SGHAT and CDR2 is FQNNGV. Here the CDR3 DNA reads TGTGCCAGCAGCTTTTCGGACAGGGGTGTCGCTGAAGCTTTCTTT. As protein: CASSFSDRGVAEAFF.